This TCR beta chain came from a study of T cell repertoires in cytomegalovirus infection. Germline V CDR1 and CDR2: MNHEY, SMNVEV (reference sequence). The CDR3 covers 14 residues. V lost 5 bases and J lost 3, with 14 bases in between. TCRdb reanalysed the reads using MiXCR and keeps one entry per CDR3 protein. The repertoire holds around 530,000 distinct CDR3 sequences, more than 15% seen once, with approximately 24% in the top ten. This chain connects TRBV27 to TRBJ2-7, with D possibly matching TRBD1 (6 bases). Sequenced: CD8+ T cells from PBMCs. The receptor was derived from a human donor in good health (CMV status not recorded). Some clones in this sample may be carry-over from other donors' samples. CDR3 sequence: CASSAEQGHYEQYF. CDR3 bases: TGTGCCAGCAGTGCGGAACAGGGCCACTACGAGCAGTACTTC.